The next 15 T cell receptor beta chains were all read from a single sample in a study of shared clonotypes between healthy human individuals (dated by TCRdb to the early 2020s). The library was prepared using the immunoSEQ multiplex PCR assay. Entries here come from immuneACCESS through TCRdb and include only in-frame sequences with V and J called. Some clones fail to appear in such tables; in the studies checked, an unresolved V gene covers under half of the shortfall, and the cause of the remainder is unknown. This sample is represented by 1.4 million or so clones; 97% to 99% of them were singletons. The leading ten clones occupy around 0.38% of the sample. Sequenced sample: naive CD4+ T cells sorted from blood. This sample's cell subset or site label indicates: CD45RA+ positively selected. The source of these receptors is a man aged 25-45 years in good health.

The chain couples TRBV6-1 to TRBJ1-2; weak D call: TRBD1 (5 bases). CDR1 MNHNS and CDR2 SASEGT come from the germline V gene. V was clipped by 4 bases and J by 2 bases, with 11 bases between them. The CDR3 is 14 residues long. CDR3 coding DNA: TGTGCCAGCAGTGCTCATGGGGCCAACTATGGCTACACCTTC. Its protein is CASSAHGANYGYTF.

The chain couples TRBV4-3 to TRBJ2-7; D may correspond to TRBD1 or TRBD2 (6 bases each). Trimming left V 0 bases short and J 2 bases short, with 14 bases between. From germline, CDR1 is LGHNA and CDR2 YSLEER. CDR3 length: 16 amino acids. CDR3 DNA sequence: TGCGCCAGCAGCCAAGATTGGGGGGCGACCCCCTACGAGCAGTACTTC. Protein product: CASSQDWGATPYEQYF.

The V and J genes are TRBV7-2 and TRBJ2-7, with TRBD2 matching over 10 bases. The CDR3 extends over 15 amino acids. Per the germline V gene, CDR1 is SGHTA and CDR2 is FQGNSA. V trimming: 2 bases; J trimming: 9 bases; junction bases outside the gene matches: 10. The CDR3 DNA reads TGTGCCAGCAGCTTATCTAGCGGGAGTCCACCCGGGCAGTACTTC. Amino acid sequence: CASSLSSGSPPGQYF.

The gene calls are TRBV18 and TRBJ2-1; unclear D gene. The CDR3 totals 13 residues. Trimming removed 2 bases at V and 8 bases at J, with 10 bases between. The germline V gene has CDR1 KGHSH and CDR2 LQKENI. CDR3 in amino acids: CASSPGDMYEQFF. The CDR3 DNA reads TGTGCCAGCTCACCAGGGGATATGTATGAGCAGTTCTTC.

The gene calls are TRBV19 and TRBJ2-2; 10 bases are a match to TRBD1. This CDR3 has 16 amino acids. J gave up 4 bases and V 5 bases, and 7 bases lay outside the gene matches. In germline, CDR1 is LNHDA, CDR2 SQIVND (reference sequence). In DNA, the CDR3 is TGTGCCAGTAGTGTAAGACAGGGGGCCCGCACCGGGGAGCTGTTTTTT. It translates to CASSVRQGARTGELFF. The full variable domain, completed using reference TRBV19 and TRBJ2-2, is DGGITQSPKYLFRKEGQNVTLSCEQNLNHDAMYWYRQDPGQGLRLIYYSQIVNDFQKGDIAEGYSVSREKKESFPLTVTSAQKNPTAFYLCASSVRQGARTGELFFGEGSRLTVL.

The J gene is TRBJ2-1, the V gene TRBV7-9; the match to TRBD2 covers 14 bases. Trimming took 6 bases from V and 6 from J; bases not matched to a gene: 7. Germline V CDR1 and CDR2: SEHNR, FQNEAQ (reference sequence). CDR3 size: 16 residues. The CDR3 DNA sequence: TGTGCCAGCAGACGGACTAGCGGGAGGACGGTCAATGAGCAGTTCTTC. It yields the protein CASRRTSGRTVNEQFF. Based on the CDR3 plus reference TRBV7-9 and TRBJ2-1, the full variable domain is DTGVSQNPRHKITKRGQNVTFRCDPISEHNRLYWYRQTLGQGPEFLTYFQNEAQLEKSRLLSDRFSAERPKGSFSTLEIQRTEQGDSAMYLCASRRTSGRTVNEQFFGPGTRLTVL.

The rearrangement joins TRBV10-2 to TRBJ2-1; no firm D call. The germline V gene has CDR1 WSHSY and CDR2 SAAADI. V shed 8 bases and J shed 8 bases, with 10 bases lying between them. This CDR3 has 11 amino acids. In nucleotides, the CDR3 is TGCGCCAGCCTGGAGCTTCATGAGCAGTTCTTC. This translates into CASLELHEQFF.

This chain uses TRBV4-3 with TRBJ2-5, with 7 positions matching TRBD2. The germline gives CDR1 LGHNA, CDR2 YSLEER. V trimming: 0 bases; J trimming: 4 bases; junction bases outside the gene matches: 5. CDR3 length: 15 amino acids. The CDR3 is CASSQEWLAVETQYF. The DNA of the CDR3 is TGCGCCAGCAGCCAAGAGTGGCTAGCGGTAGAGACCCAGTACTTC.

DNA of the CDR3: TGTGCCTGGAGTCGGACAGGGGGAGGTCACGGCAATCAGCCCCAGCATTTT. Protein product: CAWSRTGGGHGNQPQHF. The genes are TRBV30 and TRBJ1-5, with TRBD1 matching 10 bases. The V and J ends lost 2 bases and 2 bases, in that order; junction bases with no gene match: 9. CDR3 size: 17 residues. Germline CDR1 is GTSNPN and CDR2 is SVGIG (reference sequence).

The chain couples TRBV5-1 to TRBJ2-7, with 9 bases identical to TRBD1. The length of the CDR3 is 14 residues. Germline assignment: CDR1 SGHRS and CDR2 YFSETQ. V lost 4 bases, J lost 5 bases, and 7 bases stayed unmatched. CDR3 sequence reads: CASSPDRGDNEQYF. The CDR3 DNA reads TGCGCCAGCAGCCCGGACAGGGGAGACAACGAGCAGTACTTC.

The CDR3 spells CASSYYWGDTEAFF. The DNA for the CDR3 is TGTGCCAGCAGCTACTACTGGGGTGACACTGAAGCTTTCTTT. The chain uses TRBV9 and TRBJ1-1, with D hard to call. This CDR3 has 14 residues. Trimming left V 4 bases short and J 3 bases short, with 13 bases between. Germline CDR1 is SGDLS and CDR2 is YYNGEE.

The chain uses TRBV2 and TRBJ1-5, with a weak D call TRBD1 (6 bases). The CDR3 runs to 14 residues. Germline V gene data show CDR1 as SNHLY and CDR2 as FYNNEI. The germline V and J ends were trimmed by 7 bases and 4 bases, with 14 bases remaining between them. For the CDR3, the DNA is TGTGCCAGCACCCTTGAGGGGGTAAATCAGCCCCAGCATTTT. This codes for CASTLEGVNQPQHF.

This clone was counted a single time. V and J are TRBV9 and TRBJ2-3; the match to TRBD2 covers 7 bases. Germline loops: CDR1 SGDLS, CDR2 YYNGEE. The CDR3 is 14 residues long. The J segment lost 6 bases and the V segment lost 2 bases, leaving 6 bases of the junction unmatched. The CDR3 coding sequence is TGTGCCAGCAGCGTTCATACCGGGGGGGATACGCAGTATTTT. Translated: CASSVHTGGDTQYF.

This rearrangement joins TRBV30 to TRBJ2-7; D uncertain. In germline, CDR1 is GTSNPN, CDR2 SVGIG (reference sequence). CDR3 length: 12 residues. V gave up 2 bases and J gave up 3 bases, with 8 bases separating them. CDR3: CAWSLGFYEQYF. Written as DNA, the CDR3 is TGTGCCTGGAGTCTGGGATTCTACGAGCAGTACTTC.

The V call is TRBV19, the J call TRBJ1-2; 10 nucleotides line up with TRBD1. This CDR3 has 15 residues. Looked up from germline, CDR1 is LNHDA and CDR2 is SQIVND (reference sequence). V lost 4 bases and J lost 5; bases outside the gene matches: 7. CDR3 coding DNA: TGTGCCAGTAGTAATTACCGGGACAGGGGATATGGCTACACCTTC. As protein: CASSNYRDRGYGYTF.